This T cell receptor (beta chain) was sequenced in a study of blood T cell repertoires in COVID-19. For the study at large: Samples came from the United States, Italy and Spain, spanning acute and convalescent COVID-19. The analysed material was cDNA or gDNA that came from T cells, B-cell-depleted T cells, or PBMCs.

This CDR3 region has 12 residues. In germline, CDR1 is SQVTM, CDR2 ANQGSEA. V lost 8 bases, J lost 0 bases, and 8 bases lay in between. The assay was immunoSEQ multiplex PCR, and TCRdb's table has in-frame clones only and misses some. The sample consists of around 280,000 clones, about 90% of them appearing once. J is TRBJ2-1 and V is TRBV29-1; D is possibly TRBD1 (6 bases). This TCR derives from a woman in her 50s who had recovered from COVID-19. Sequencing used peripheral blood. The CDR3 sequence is CSRTDSYNEQFF. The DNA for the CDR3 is TGCAGCAGGACAGACTCCTACAATGAGCAGTTCTTC.